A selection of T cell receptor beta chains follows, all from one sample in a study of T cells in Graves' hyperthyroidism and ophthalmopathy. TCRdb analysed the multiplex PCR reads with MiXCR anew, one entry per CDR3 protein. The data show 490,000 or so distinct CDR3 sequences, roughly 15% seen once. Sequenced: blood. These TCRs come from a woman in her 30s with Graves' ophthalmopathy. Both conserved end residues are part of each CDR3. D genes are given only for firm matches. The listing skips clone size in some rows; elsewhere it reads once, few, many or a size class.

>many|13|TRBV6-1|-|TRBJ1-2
CASSPRDRHGYTF
TGTGCCAGCAGCCCTCGAGATAGGCATGGCTACACCTTC
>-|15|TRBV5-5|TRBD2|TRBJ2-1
CASSPGLAPYNEQFF
TGTGCCAGCAGCCCGGGACTAGCGCCGTACAATGAGCAGTTCTTC
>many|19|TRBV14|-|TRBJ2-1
CASSQGTPYRDTRDNEQFF
TGTGCCAGCAGCCAAGGGACACCCTACCGGGACACCCGAGACAATGAGCAGTTCTTC
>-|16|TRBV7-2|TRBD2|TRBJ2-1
CASSALAGVRYNEQFF
TGTGCCAGCAGCGCCCTAGCGGGAGTACGTTACAATGAGCAGTTCTTC
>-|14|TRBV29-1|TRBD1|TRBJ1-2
CSARQGQGAYGYTF
TGCAGCGCCAGACAGGGACAGGGGGCTTATGGCTACACCTTC
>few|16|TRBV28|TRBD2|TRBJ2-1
CASSPIAGGPKDEQFF
TGTGCCAGCAGCCCTATAGCGGGAGGGCCCAAAGATGAGCAGTTCTTC
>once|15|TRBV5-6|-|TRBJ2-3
CASSLWAGGPDTQYF
TGTGCCAGCAGCTTGTGGGCAGGAGGGCCGGATACGCAGTATTTT
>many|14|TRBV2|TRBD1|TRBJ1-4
CASSRDRGDEKLFF
TGTGCCAGCAGCCGGGACAGGGGAGACGAAAAACTGTTTTTT
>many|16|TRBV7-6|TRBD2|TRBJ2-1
CASSLGLAGGPNEQFF
TGTGCCAGCAGCTTAGGGCTAGCGGGAGGGCCCAATGAGCAGTTCTTC
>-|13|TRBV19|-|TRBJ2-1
CASSPGIMNEQFF
TGTGCCAGTAGCCCAGGGATAATGAATGAGCAGTTCTTC
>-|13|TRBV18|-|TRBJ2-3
CASSPWRGDTQYF
TGTGCCAGCTCACCCTGGAGGGGAGATACGCAGTATTTT
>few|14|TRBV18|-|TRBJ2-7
CASSPIRFTYEQYF
TGTGCCAGCTCACCAATCAGGTTTACCTACGAGCAGTACTTC
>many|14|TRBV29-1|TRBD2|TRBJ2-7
CSVDLAGGGYEQYF
TGCAGCGTTGACCTAGCGGGAGGGGGGTACGAGCAGTACTTC
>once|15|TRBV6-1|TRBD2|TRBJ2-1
CASCRASGIGDEQFF
TGTGCCAGCTGCAGAGCTAGCGGGATTGGGGATGAGCAGTTCTTC
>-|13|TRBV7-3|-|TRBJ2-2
CASRSSNTGELFF
TGTGCCAGCAGGAGCTCTAACACCGGGGAGCTGTTTTTT